This T cell receptor (beta chain) was recovered during a study of shared clonotypes between healthy human individuals. General study results and limits: Generation of non-shared clonotypes was less probable than generation of clonotypes shared by all four donors.

At deep level, the assay was performed. Some clones are missing from TCRdb's copy, which holds only in-frame ones; the method was immunoSEQ multiplex PCR. The table records roughly 2.6 million clones, more than 90% of them present only once. As regards this clone: Its antigen is undetermined.

CD4+ cells were split into CD45RA+ naive and CD45RA-negative memory subsets. The sequenced material came from naive CD4+ T cells sorted from blood. Subset specified: CD45RA+ positively selected. The sequence came from a man between 18 and 29 years old in good health.

The CDR3 region has the DNA TGTGCCAGCAGTGAAGCGCTGAGGGGTTCGGAAGAAGCTTTCTTT. It encodes CASSEALRGSEEAFF. The chain combines TRBV6-1 with TRBJ1-1, with D perhaps TRBD1 (5 bases). The V end lost 0 bases, the J end lost 8 bases, and 16 bases lay between the germline ends. CDR3 size: 15 residues. Germline values: CDR1 MNHNS, CDR2 SASEGT.